These 15 T cell receptor beta chains came from one sample sequenced in a study of T cell clones after liver transplantation. TCRdb keeps only in-frame clones here, not all; method: immunoSEQ multiplex PCR. The sample shows under 85,000 clones, about 80% of them seen only once. The source was CD4+ T cells from blood, collected 12 months after liver transplant. These receptors all come from a human patient who received a liver transplant. Among the T cells, some may be from the graft donor.

This clone was counted once. This sample also contains other DNA sequences that code for the same CDR3. The chain has TRBV6-5 and TRBJ2-1; tentatively, D is TRBD2 (5 bases). The CDR3 consists of 14 residues. V was shortened by 0 bases and J by 4 bases, with 7 bases between the two germline ends. The germline V gene has CDR1 MNHEY and CDR2 SVGAGI. The CDR3, as DNA: TGTGCCAGCAGTTACTCGAGGGTGTACAATGAGCAGTTCTTC. Translation gives CASSYSRVYNEQFF.

The rearrangement uses TRBV5-1 and TRBJ2-3; 9 positions agree with TRBD1. Germline V lookup: CDR1 SGHRS, CDR2 YFSETQ. The ends lost 3 bases at V and 3 bases at J; junction bases unmatched: 5. The CDR3 spans 15 residues. CDR3 in DNA: TGCGCCAGCAGCTGGGTAGGGACAGGGACAGATACGCAGTATTTT. Its translation: CASSWVGTGTDTQYF.

This clone was counted only a few times. The V gene is TRBV5-4, the J gene TRBJ1-2, with D perhaps matching TRBD1 (6 bases). Germline V gene data show CDR1 as SGHNT and CDR2 as YYREEE (reference sequence). The germline V and J ends were trimmed by 2 bases and 6 bases, with 11 bases remaining between them. The CDR3 totals 13 residues. CDR3 DNA: TGTGCCAGCAGCTTTCAGGGGAGGGATGGCTACACCTTC. Its translation: CASSFQGRDGYTF.

This chain uses TRBV4-1 with TRBJ1-5; D remains ambiguous. V was cut by 11 bases and J by 7 bases, with 18 bases left in between. Germline CDR1 reads MGHRA; CDR2 reads YSYEKL. The CDR3 has 13 residues. Here the CDR3 DNA reads TGCGCCTCTAGAAGTGGCCTACTCCAGCCCCAGCATTTT. Its protein product is CASRSGLLQPQHF.

This clone was counted a single time. The rearrangement joins TRBV15 to TRBJ1-2; possibly TRBD1 for D (5 bases). V dropped 0 bases and J dropped 6 bases, with 11 bases sitting between them. Germline V gene sequence: CDR1 LNHNV, CDR2 YYDKDF (reference sequence). The CDR3 contains 14 residues. The CDR3 coding sequence is TGTGCCACCAGCAGAGATGGGACCCAGGATGGCTACACCTTC. Its translation is CATSRDGTQDGYTF.

The chain links TRBV7-6 to TRBJ1-1; 11 bases line up with TRBD1. From germline, CDR1 is SGHVS and CDR2 FNYEAQ. This CDR3 region has 15 residues. The V segment lost 5 bases and the J segment 3 bases; nucleotides outside the gene matches: 5. CDR3 nucleotides: TGTGCCAGCAGCAAACCGGGACAGGGGGACACTGAAGCTTTCTTT. Translated: CASSKPGQGDTEAFF.

The chain links TRBV4-1 to TRBJ2-1; 9 bases fit TRBD2. With V trimmed by 4 bases and J by 4 bases, 8 bases remained unmatched. Germline V gives CDR1 MGHRA, CDR2 YSYEKL. CDR3 length: 16 amino acids. CDR3 in amino acids: CASSRPAAGGYNEQFF. CDR3 DNA: TGCGCCAGCAGCCGCCCTGCGGCGGGGGGGTACAATGAGCAGTTCTTC.

This chain joins TRBV2 and TRBJ1-5, with D possibly TRBD1 on 5 matching bases. V was clipped by 5 bases and J by 0 bases, with 11 bases between them. Germline-derived CDR1 and CDR2 are SNHLY and FYNNEI. CDR3 length equals 15 residues. CDR3 DNA sequence: TGTGCCAGCAGTCGACAGACATATAGCAATCAGCCCCAGCATTTT. This gives the protein CASSRQTYSNQPQHF.

This clone was observed a few times. The rearrangement links TRBV14 to TRBJ2-2, with 7 nucleotides matching TRBD2. Looked up from germline, CDR1 is SGHDN and CDR2 is FVKESK. The CDR3 contains 18 residues. With V trimmed by 3 bases and J by 6 bases, 16 bases remained unmatched. CDR3 in amino acids: CASSQSFTSARAAGELFF. The CDR3 DNA sequence: TGTGCCAGCAGCCAGAGCTTCACTAGCGCCCGTGCTGCCGGGGAGCTGTTTTTT.

The chain uses TRBV18 and TRBJ2-7; the D gene is possibly TRBD1 (6 bases). Germline values: CDR1 KGHSH, CDR2 LQKENI. Between the trimmed V and J ends, which lost 3 bases and 7 bases, there was a span of 16 bases. The length of the CDR3 is 14 residues. The CDR3 protein is CASSPTRDTGEQYF. In DNA form, the CDR3 reads TGTGCCAGCTCACCCACGAGGGACACGGGGGAGCAGTACTTC.

The chain has TRBV18 and TRBJ1-5; no clear D gene. Looked up from germline, CDR1 is KGHSH and CDR2 is LQKENI. The V end was cut by 3 bases, the J end by 2 bases, with 5 bases between. CDR3 size: 13 residues. The DNA of the CDR3 is TGTGCCAGCTCACCGGGCGGCAATCAGCCCCAGCATTTT. Its protein product is CASSPGGNQPQHF.

In the case of this clone: Other DNA sequences in the same sample also yield this CDR3. The chain joins TRBV6-6 to TRBJ1-2, with TRBD1 matching over 8 bases. The CDR3 spans 13 residues. Germline loops: CDR1 MNHNY, CDR2 SVGAGI (reference sequence). J lost 3 bases, V lost 6 bases, and 3 bases had no gene match. CDR3 coding DNA: TGTGCCAGCAGCCCGACAGGGGACTATGGCTACACCTTC. Translated, it gives CASSPTGDYGYTF.

The chain carries TRBV5-1 and TRBJ2-7; 7 bases are shared with TRBD2. Germline-derived CDR1 and CDR2 are SGHRS and YFSETQ. The CDR3 contains 16 residues. With 5 bases clipped from V and 3 bases from J, the junction kept 14 bases outside the gene matches. The CDR3 DNA reads TGCGCCAGCAGTTCCGACGGTACGGGAGGCCACTACGAGCAGTACTTC. Its translation is CASSSDGTGGHYEQYF. Based on the CDR3 plus reference TRBV5-1 and TRBJ2-7, the full variable domain is KAGVTQTPRYLIKTRGQQVTLSCSPISGHRSVSWYQQTPGQGLQFLFEYFSETQRNKGNFPGRFSGRQFSNSRSEMNVSTLELGDSALYLCASSSDGTGGHYEQYFGPGTRLTVT.

The chain has TRBV28 and TRBJ2-2; no clear D. The germline V gene has CDR1 MDHEN and CDR2 SYDVKM. The V end lost 2 bases, the J end lost 7 bases, and 11 bases lay between the germline ends. The CDR3 loop spans 14 amino acids. CDR3 sequence: CASSLRPASGELFF. The CDR3 region has the DNA TGTGCCAGCAGTTTAAGGCCGGCGAGCGGGGAGCTGTTTTTT.

V gene TRBV5-1 combines with J gene TRBJ2-1; D assignment may be TRBD1 or TRBD2 (6 bases each). Germline CDR1 reads SGHRS; CDR2 reads YFSETQ. This CDR3 has 14 amino acids. V lost 0 bases, J lost 7 bases, and 11 bases lay in between. The CDR3 sequence is CASSLDGGLNEQFF. The DNA for the CDR3 is TGCGCCAGCAGCTTGGACGGGGGCTTAAATGAGCAGTTCTTC.